The sample holds many counts of the clone carrying this TCR beta chain. Its antigen is unidentified. The source of the sample is a study of glioma-infiltrating T cells. Findings of the study overall: Above-expected tissue-blood divergence occurred in all gliomas, most in low-grade ones.

Using RNA template, CDR3s of TCR alpha and beta were amplified with iRepertoire arm-PCR. One entry per CDR3 protein, called by TCRdb with MiXCR from the multiplex PCR reads. The table records 100,000 to 150,000 distinct CDR3 sequences, 20% to 25% of them present only once. The receptor was derived from a human donor with low-grade glioma or glioblastoma, undergoing nonglioma brain surgery, or in good health (not recorded which). The specimen was glioma tissue, nonneoplastic brain tissue, or PBMCs (not recorded which).

This CDR3 reads CASSFQETQYF. The DNA of the CDR3 is TGTGCCAGCAGTTTCCAAGAGACCCAGTACTTC. The rearrangement joins TRBV27 to TRBJ2-5; D is unresolved. The V end was cut by 3 bases, the J end by 1 base, with 0 bases between. This CDR3 is 11 amino acids long. Germline CDR1 and CDR2: MNHEY and SMNVEV (reference sequence).